One T cell receptor beta chain is described in this entry. The antigen remains undetermined. Germline loops: CDR1 DFQATT, CDR2 SNEGSKA (reference sequence). The CDR3 spans 15 residues. The entry originates in a study of T cells expressing NK-cell markers. Overall study: It was sorted CD3+CD56+NKG2C+, CD3+CD56+NKG2C- and CD3+CD56-NKG2C+ T cells that supplied the TCR beta repertoires. Out of eight donors sequenced, seven tested HCMV-seropositive and the remaining one seronegative. Whole-study findings and limits: There were four donors in whom these clonotypes also led the CD3+CD56-NKG2C+ fraction.

From the 5' RACE reads, TCRdb lists one entry per CDR3 protein and no DNA. This sample's table reports 500,000 to 700,000 distinct CDR3 sequences. The source material was blood T cells: a sorted CD56 or NKG2C T cell subset, CD4+ or CD8+ T cells, or bulk PBMC T cells (not recorded which). The clonotype comes from a man aged 18 to 29 in good health. The V gene is TRBV20-1, the J gene TRBJ2-1; TCRdb's D call, TRBD2, is unchecked because there is no DNA. CDR3 protein: CSARGLAGAINEQFF.